This TCR beta chain is from a study of T cell repertoires in cytomegalovirus infection (dated by TCRdb to between 2018 and 2020). About the study as a whole: Peptide stimulations targeted recently identified HLA-C-restricted CMV epitopes, whose presentation resists viral immunomodulation, together with well-studied HLA-B-restricted epitopes. Because public TCR beta signatures pointed to carriage of CMV infection together with the matching HLA type, the HLA type of each donor mattered for the analysis.

From cysteine to phenylalanine, the CDR3 is 11 amino acids long. Only CDR3 DNA remains: 33 bases, in frame from the first base. V lost 5 bases and J lost 7 bases; the stretch between them is 8 bases long. What the study reported, not specific to this receptor: Carriers of CMV infection plus the relevant HLA type were discriminated by the cumulative frequency of public TCR beta family members in the study cohort and in an independent roughly 400-donor cohort. The ex vivo response was dominated by HLA-C-restricted CMV-specific TCR beta clonotypes, which also provided the single most frequent clonotype in two of eight donors.

A remark on this clonotype: Its specific antigen is unknown. Per-nucleotide qualities are absent, and no much larger clonotype sits a single base away.

TCRdb names Illumina HiSeq 1500 as the instrument used. TCRdb passed the public sequencing reads through fastp at Q25 and MiXCR, retaining productive beta sequences. Every entry covers one CDR3 protein and lists the most common genes and DNA from its rows. The sample contains 450,000 to 550,000 distinct CDR3 sequences, about 44% of them found a single time. The ten largest make up around 44% of the sample. Explained via the paper, the treatment or condition label denotes: in vitro stimulation with specific CMV peptide epitopes to enrich CMV-specific T cells. This sample comprised cultured PBMCs, obtained from culture after CMV antigen stimulation. The sequence was obtained from a human donor in good health (CMV status not recorded). Some clones in this sample may be carry-over from other donors' samples. The sequence joins TRBV12-3 or TRBV12-4 to TRBJ1-1, and TRBD1 may be the D gene, going by 5 matching bases. The CDR3 in this case is CASSHRSEAFF. The DNA sequence is TGTGCCAGCAGTCACAGGAGTGAAGCTTTCTTT.